This entry lists 30 T cell receptor beta chains sequenced from one sample in a study of T cell repertoires in cytomegalovirus infection. TCRdb independently ran MiXCR on the reads; one entry per CDR3 protein. The sample holds around 800,000 distinct CDR3 sequences; 32% are singletons and the top ten take around 11%. For these TCRs, the target antigens are not known. Material: cultured CD8+ T cells from PBMCs, obtained from culture after CMV antigen stimulation. All receptors come from a human donor in good health (CMV status not recorded). Some clones in this sample may be carry-over from other donors' samples.

This clonotype came up once. The rearrangement links TRBV6-6 to TRBJ2-1, with 12 positions matching TRBD2. CDR3 length equals 15 residues. Looked up from germline, CDR1 is MNHNY and CDR2 is SVGAGI (reference sequence). The V and J ends lost 5 bases and 8 bases, in that order; junction bases with no gene match: 7. The CDR3: CASSASGGAKHEQFF. CDR3 in DNA: TGTGCCAGCAGTGCTAGCGGGGGGGCTAAACATGAGCAGTTCTTC.

This clonotype was seen a handful of times. The chain carries TRBV25-1 and TRBJ2-5, with D tentatively TRBD2 (6 bases). The V and J ends lost 6 bases and 1 base respectively, with 12 bases between them. Germline V lookup: CDR1 MGHDK, CDR2 SYGVNS. CDR3 length: 14 residues. The DNA of the CDR3 is TGTGCCAGCAGCGGGACTGGGCGCCAAGAGACCCAGTACTTC. It yields the protein CASSGTGRQETQYF. Full variable domain (remainder filled in from reference TRBV25-1 and TRBJ2-5): EADIYQTPRYLVIGTGKKITLECSQTMGHDKMYWYQQDPGMELHLIHYSYGVNSTEKGDLSSESTVSRIRTEHFPLTLESARPSHTSQYLCASSGTGRQETQYFGPGTRLLVL.

The V call is TRBV14, the J call TRBJ2-7, with D perhaps TRBD1 (5 bases). Trimming removed 1 base from V and 0 bases from J, with 13 bases in between. This CDR3 is built from 16 residues. CDR1 is SGHDN, CDR2 FVKESK, per germline. DNA for the CDR3: TGTGCCAGCAGCCAAGGAAGGACATGGAGCTCCTACGAGCAGTACTTC. Its translation is CASSQGRTWSSYEQYF.

This clonotype came up a few times. CDR3 residues: CASSLGRNNQPQHF. CDR3 in DNA: TGTGCCAGCAGCTTAGGACGGAACAATCAGCCCCAGCATTTT. The chain combines TRBV7-6 with TRBJ1-5, with D hard to call. Germline V gene data show CDR1 as SGHVS and CDR2 as FNYEAQ. This CDR3 contains 14 residues. Between the trimmed V and J ends, which lost 1 base and 3 bases, there was a span of 7 bases. The full variable domain, completed using reference TRBV7-6 and TRBJ1-5, is GAGVSQSPRYKVTKRGQDVALRCDPISGHVSLYWYRQALGQGPEFLTYFNYEAQQDKSGLPNDRFSAERPEGSISTLTIQRTEQRDSAMYRCASSLGRNNQPQHFGDGTRLSIL.

This clonotype appeared a few times. The chain employs TRBV19 and TRBJ1-1, with 9 bases fitting TRBD1. The germline V gene has CDR1 LNHDA and CDR2 SQIVND (reference sequence). This CDR3 contains 20 residues. Losses at the gene ends were 2 bases for V and 1 base for J; bases not matched to a gene: 17. CDR3 amino acids: CASSIYISPPQGAKNTEAFF. CDR3 DNA sequence: TGTGCCAGTAGTATATATATATCGCCCCCACAGGGGGCGAAGAACACTGAAGCTTTCTTT.

This chain's CDR3 is CASSYARDFYNEQFF. The CDR3 DNA reads as TGTGCCAGCAGTTACGCCCGGGACTTCTACAATGAGCAGTTCTTC. The genes are TRBV6-2 or TRBV6-3 and TRBJ2-1; tentative D call: TRBD2 (6 bases). V was cut by 2 bases and J by 3 bases, with 11 bases left in between. This CDR3 comprises 15 residues. Germline V gene sequence: CDR1 MNHEY, CDR2 SVGEGT.

V usage is TRBV27 and J usage is TRBJ1-5, with no clear D. V lost 5 bases and J lost 0, with 11 bases in between. Looked up from germline, CDR1 is MNHEY and CDR2 is SMNVEV (reference sequence). The length of the CDR3 is 15 residues. CDR3 sequence (DNA): TGTGCCAGCAGTCTCTCTCTGGGTAGCAATCAGCCCCAGCATTTT. Residues: CASSLSLGSNQPQHF.

The chain links TRBV2 to TRBJ2-5; 8 bases are a match to TRBD2. The CDR3 length is 14 residues. CDR1 is SNHLY, CDR2 FYNNEI, per germline. The junction had 7 bases not matched to a gene; V was cut back by 7 bases and J by 3 bases. The CDR3 loop is CASKSGGSKETQYF. In DNA, the CDR3 is TGTGCCAGCAAGAGCGGGGGAAGTAAAGAGACCCAGTACTTC.

The chain uses TRBV7-9 and TRBJ1-3, with D unresolved. Trimming left V 8 bases short and J 0 bases short, with 5 bases between. The germline V gene encodes CDR1 SEHNR and CDR2 FQNEAQ (reference sequence). CDR3 length equals 12 residues. CDR3 sequence reads: CASALSGNTIYF. As DNA, the CDR3 is TGTGCCAGCGCCCTCTCTGGAAACACCATATATTTT.

This clonotype was counted between two and nine times. The rearrangement uses TRBV3-1 and TRBJ2-4; TRBD2 aligns across 12 bases. The CDR3 consists of 17 residues. J was trimmed by 6 bases and V by 3 bases; bases with no gene match: 9. Germline-derived CDR1 and CDR2 are LGHDT and YNNKEL (reference sequence). CDR3 DNA: TGTGCCAGCAGCCAGATACTAGCGGGGGGCCGCGGAAACATTCAGTACTTC. Translation: CASSQILAGGRGNIQYF.

This clonotype was counted only a few times. V gene TRBV5-4 combines with J gene TRBJ2-7; TRBD1 aligns across 8 bases. The CDR3 spans 14 residues. J lost 2 bases, V lost 5 bases, and 6 bases had no gene match. Germline V CDR1 and CDR2: SGHNT, YYREEE (reference sequence). This CDR3 reads CASSGTGFPYEQYF. Here the CDR3 DNA reads TGTGCCAGCAGTGGGACAGGTTTTCCCTACGAGCAGTACTTC.

This clonotype has just a few counts. The CDR3 region is CASSQDRGIGLSSYNEQFF. CDR3 bases: TGTGCCAGCAGCCAAGATCGGGGTATAGGGCTCAGCTCCTACAATGAGCAGTTCTTC. The chain joins TRBV14 to TRBJ2-1; a weak D match, TRBD2 (5 bases). The V gene's germline CDR1 is SGHDN and CDR2 FVKESK. The CDR3 is made up of 19 amino acids. Deletions cut 0 bases from V and 0 bases from J, with 18 bases between.

This clonotype was seen a few times. V is TRBV4-1 and J is TRBJ2-7; 7 nucleotides align to TRBD2. The germline CDR1 and CDR2 sequences are MGHRA and YSYEKL. V shed 0 bases, J shed 4 bases, and the junction held 6 bases outside the gene matches. The CDR3 sequence is 15 residues long. CDR3 in amino acids: CASSQDRGVGYEQYF. The CDR3 nucleotides are TGCGCCAGCAGCCAAGATCGGGGGGTAGGGTACGAGCAGTACTTC.

This sequence joins TRBV6-1 and TRBJ2-2; no definite D call. Germline values: CDR1 MNHNS, CDR2 SASEGT. V was clipped by 2 bases and J by 5 bases, with 6 bases between them. This CDR3 spans 13 amino acids. The CDR3 spells CASSETATGELFF. In nucleotides, the CDR3 is TGTGCCAGCAGTGAAACCGCGACCGGGGAGCTGTTTTTT.

This clonotype was observed a handful of times. The chain uses TRBV27 and TRBJ2-2, with a weak D call TRBD1 (6 bases). With 6 bases removed from V and 1 base from J, the gap between germline ends came to 18 bases. The germline V gene has CDR1 MNHEY and CDR2 SMNVEV (reference sequence). CDR3 size: 17 residues. Here the CDR3 reads CASSLFTGFRNTGELFF. The CDR3 bases are TGTGCCAGCAGCCTCTTTACAGGGTTCAGGAACACCGGGGAGCTGTTTTTT.

The V gene is TRBV27, the J gene TRBJ1-1; D is perhaps TRBD1 (5 bases). The CDR3 sequence is 14 residues long. V lost 6 bases, J lost 0 bases, and 11 bases lay in between. The V gene's germline CDR1 is MNHEY and CDR2 SMNVEV (reference sequence). The DNA of the CDR3 is TGTGCCAGCAGGCTTCAGGGAGTGAACACTGAAGCTTTCTTT. It codes for CASRLQGVNTEAFF.

The chain employs TRBV6-6 and TRBJ2-1; 8 positions agree with TRBD1. The germline V gene has CDR1 MNHNY and CDR2 SVGAGI (reference sequence). The CDR3 is made up of 17 amino acids. Losses at the gene ends were 0 bases for V and 10 bases for J; bases not matched to a gene: 14. The CDR3: CASSYSPVQQGAKEQFF. DNA for the CDR3: TGTGCCAGCAGTTACTCTCCCGTACAGCAGGGGGCCAAGGAGCAGTTCTTC.

The table lists this clonotype with a count of one. The chain is built from TRBV28 and TRBJ1-6; TRBD1 matches 9 bases. After removal of 2 bases from V and 14 bases from J, the junction contained 10 bases not matched to a gene. The CDR3 sequence is 15 residues long. CDR1 is MDHEN and CDR2 is SYDVKM in the germline V gene. CDR3 amino acids: CASSLGTGSLSTLHF. The CDR3 DNA sequence: TGTGCCAGCAGTTTAGGGACAGGGTCGTTAAGCACCCTCCACTTT. The whole variable domain, remainder taken from reference TRBV28 and TRBJ1-6, is DVKVTQSSRYLVKRTGEKVFLECVQDMDHENMFWYRQDPGLGLRLIYFSYDVKMKEKGDIPEGYSVSREKKERFSLILESASTNQTSMYLCASSLGTGSLSTLHFGNGTRLTVT.

The chain links TRBV15 to TRBJ1-3, with 7 bases that match TRBD1. The germline CDR1 and CDR2 sequences are LNHNV and YYDKDF (reference sequence). This CDR3 spans 13 amino acids. V was pared by 5 bases and J by 6 bases, with 4 bases of the junction left unmatched. The CDR3 sequence is CATSRGQKNTIYF. CDR3 coding DNA: TGTGCCACCAGCCGGGGACAGAAAAACACCATATATTTT.

This clonotype was observed a single time. Since a much larger clone is just one base distant, this may be a read error. The rearrangement joins TRBV7-4 to TRBJ2-2; no clear D gene. Germline CDR1 reads SGHVT; CDR2 reads SQSDAQ. The CDR3 is made up of 15 amino acids. The V end lost 11 bases, the J end lost 0 bases, and 16 bases lay between the germline ends. The CDR3 protein is CAAPPRTANTGELFF. CDR3 sequence (DNA): TGTGCCGCCCCACCTAGGACCGCGAACACCGGGGAGCTGTTTTTT.

The V gene is TRBV29-1, the J gene TRBJ2-7; the D is unclear. The CDR3 runs 13 residues. V lost 4 bases to trimming and J lost 2 bases, with 12 bases between them. Germline V CDR1 and CDR2: SQVTM, ANQGSEA. The CDR3 here is CSVVAEVAYEQYF. CDR3 DNA sequence: TGCAGCGTTGTGGCGGAAGTCGCCTACGAGCAGTACTTC.

The chain recombines TRBV28 with TRBJ1-5; D gene uncertain. CDR3 length equals 15 residues. V lost 5 bases to trimming and J lost 6 bases, with 17 bases between them. Looked up from germline, CDR1 is MDHEN and CDR2 is SYDVKM. The CDR3 loop is CASSTRLSVFQPQHF. CDR3 coding DNA: TGTGCCAGCAGTACCCGACTGTCGGTCTTTCAGCCCCAGCATTTT. Variable domain in full (rest from reference TRBV28 and TRBJ1-5): DVKVTQSSRYLVKRTGEKVFLECVQDMDHENMFWYRQDPGLGLRLIYFSYDVKMKEKGDIPEGYSVSREKKERFSLILESASTNQTSMYLCASSTRLSVFQPQHFGDGTRLSIL.

The CDR3 is CASSTPTEANQPQHF. The CDR3 coding sequence is TGTGCCAGCAGTACGCCGACAGAGGCAAATCAGCCCCAGCATTTT. The chain couples TRBV28 to TRBJ1-5; possible D gene TRBD1, 5 bases. The germline V and J ends were trimmed by 5 bases and 4 bases, with 15 bases remaining between them. The V gene's germline CDR1 is MDHEN and CDR2 SYDVKM. The CDR3 runs 15 residues.

The genes are TRBV2 and TRBJ2-3; 10 nucleotides agree with TRBD1. Per germline, CDR1 SNHLY and CDR2 FYNNEI. With 8 bases clipped from V and 2 bases from J, the junction kept 13 bases outside the gene matches. There are 17 residues in the CDR3. DNA for the CDR3: TGTGCCAGCCTCGTGTCCGGGACAGGGGAAATCACAGATACGCAGTATTTT. Encoded protein: CASLVSGTGEITDTQYF.

This clonotype has a handful of counts. The chain links TRBV29-1 to TRBJ2-7, with 9 bases aligning to TRBD2. This CDR3 comprises 14 residues. V was clipped by 3 bases and J by 5 bases; unmatched bases: 8. From germline, CDR1 is SQVTM and CDR2 ANQGSEA. CDR3 loop: CSVDGGGESDEQYF. The CDR3 bases are TGCAGCGTTGACGGCGGGGGGGAATCAGACGAGCAGTACTTC.

This clonotype was picked up many times. The chain employs TRBV27 and TRBJ2-1; D is unresolved. CDR3 length: 14 amino acids. Germline V lookup: CDR1 MNHEY, CDR2 SMNVEV (reference sequence). Trimming left V 2 bases short and J 4 bases short, with 9 bases between. This CDR3 is CASSLLGTYNEQFF. The DNA of the CDR3 is TGTGCCAGCAGTTTACTGGGTACTTACAATGAGCAGTTCTTC.

The chain uses TRBV5-5 and TRBJ2-3; 8 nucleotides agree with TRBD1. The junction had 6 bases not matched to a gene; V was cut back by 2 bases and J by 1 base. From germline, CDR1 is SGHKS and CDR2 YYEKEE (reference sequence). The CDR3 is made up of 16 amino acids. Here the CDR3 DNA reads TGTGCCAGCAGCTTTCCGGACAGGGTGGGCACAGATACGCAGTATTTT. This codes for CASSFPDRVGTDTQYF.

This clonotype was counted only a few times. V usage is TRBV7-9 and J usage is TRBJ2-1; possibly TRBD1 for D (6 bases). V shed 5 bases and J shed 9 bases, with 32 bases lying between them. The CDR3 runs 19 residues. Per the germline V gene, CDR1 is SEHNR and CDR2 is FQNEAQ (reference sequence). Here the CDR3 reads CASSNSRVTHLQGFTEQFF. The DNA of the CDR3 is TGTGCCAGCAGCAATAGCCGGGTTACCCACCTTCAGGGGTTCACTGAGCAGTTCTTC. Combining the CDR3 with reference TRBV7-9 and TRBJ2-1 gives the whole variable domain DTGVSQNPRHKITKRGQNVTFRCDPISEHNRLYWYRQTLGQGPEFLTYFQNEAQLEKSRLLSDRFSAERPKGSFSTLEIQRTEQGDSAMYLCASSNSRVTHLQGFTEQFFGPGTRLTVL.

The V and J genes are TRBV6-2 or TRBV6-3 and TRBJ2-1, with 9 nucleotides matching TRBD2. CDR1 and CDR2 from the germline V gene are MNHEY and SVGEGT. CDR3 size: 16 residues. J lost 8 bases, V lost 2 bases, and 10 bases had no gene match. The CDR3 nucleotides read TGTGCCAGCAGTTACATTTCCAGCGGGGGGTCTGATGAGCAGTTCTTC. Translating gives CASSYISSGGSDEQFF.

The rearrangement joins TRBV28 to TRBJ2-2; D call uncertain. The CDR3 runs 14 residues. Trimming removed 2 bases from V and 5 bases from J, with 9 bases in between. Germline assignment: CDR1 MDHEN and CDR2 SYDVKM. CDR3 sequence (DNA): TGTGCCAGCAGTTTAGTTTGGCGAACCGGGGAGCTGTTTTTT. This translates into CASSLVWRTGELFF.